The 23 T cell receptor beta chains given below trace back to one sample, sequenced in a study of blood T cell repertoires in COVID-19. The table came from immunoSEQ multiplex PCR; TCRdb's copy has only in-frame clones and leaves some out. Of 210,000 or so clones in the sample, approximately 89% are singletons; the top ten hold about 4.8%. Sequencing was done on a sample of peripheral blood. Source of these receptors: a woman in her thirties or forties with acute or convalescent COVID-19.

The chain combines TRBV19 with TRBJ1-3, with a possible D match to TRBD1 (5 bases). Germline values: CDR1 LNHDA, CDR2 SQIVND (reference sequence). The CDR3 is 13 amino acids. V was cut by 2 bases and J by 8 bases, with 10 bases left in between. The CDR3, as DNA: TGTGCCAGTAGTATATTCGGGGGAGACACCATATATTTT. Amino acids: CASSIFGGDTIYF.

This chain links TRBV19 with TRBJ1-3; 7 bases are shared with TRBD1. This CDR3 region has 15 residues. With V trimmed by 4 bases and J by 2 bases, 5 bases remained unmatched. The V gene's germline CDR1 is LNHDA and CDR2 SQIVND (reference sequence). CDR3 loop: CASSRQTGTGNTIYF. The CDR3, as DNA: TGTGCCAGTAGTAGACAGACAGGGACTGGAAACACCATATATTTT.

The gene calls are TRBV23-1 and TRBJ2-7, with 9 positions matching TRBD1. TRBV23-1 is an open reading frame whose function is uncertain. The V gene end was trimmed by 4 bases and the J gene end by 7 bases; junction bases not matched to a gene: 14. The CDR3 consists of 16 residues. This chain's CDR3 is CASSLEIGQGKGEQYV. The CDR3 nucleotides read TGCGCCAGCAGTCTAGAGATCGGACAGGGGAAGGGGGAGCAGTACGTC.

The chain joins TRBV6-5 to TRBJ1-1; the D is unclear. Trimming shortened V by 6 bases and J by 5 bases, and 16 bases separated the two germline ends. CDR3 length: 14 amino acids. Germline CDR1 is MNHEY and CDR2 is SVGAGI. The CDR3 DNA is TGTGCCAGCAGAAAAGGGTCTGCGGGGACTGAAGCTTTCTTT. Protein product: CASRKGSAGTEAFF.

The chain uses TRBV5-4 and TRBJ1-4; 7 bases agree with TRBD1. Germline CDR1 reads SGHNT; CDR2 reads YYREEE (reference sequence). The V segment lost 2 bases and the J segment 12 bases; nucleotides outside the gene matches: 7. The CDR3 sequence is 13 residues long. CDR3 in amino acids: CASSFGQEGQLFF. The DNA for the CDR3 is TGTGCCAGCAGCTTCGGACAGGAAGGTCAACTGTTTTTT.

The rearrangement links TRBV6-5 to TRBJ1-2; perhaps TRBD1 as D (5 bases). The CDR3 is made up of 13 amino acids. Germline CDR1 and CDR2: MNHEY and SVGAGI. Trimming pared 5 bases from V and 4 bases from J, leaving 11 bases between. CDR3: CASSRGEIYGYTF. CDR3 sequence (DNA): TGTGCCAGCAGTAGGGGCGAAATCTATGGCTACACCTTC.

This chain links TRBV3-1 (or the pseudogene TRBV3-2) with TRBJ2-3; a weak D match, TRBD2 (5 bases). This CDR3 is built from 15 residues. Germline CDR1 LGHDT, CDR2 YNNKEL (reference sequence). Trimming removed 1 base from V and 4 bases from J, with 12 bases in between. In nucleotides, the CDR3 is TGTGCCAGCAGCCAAGCTAGAGGGATATCAGATACGCAGTATTTT. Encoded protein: CASSQARGISDTQYF.

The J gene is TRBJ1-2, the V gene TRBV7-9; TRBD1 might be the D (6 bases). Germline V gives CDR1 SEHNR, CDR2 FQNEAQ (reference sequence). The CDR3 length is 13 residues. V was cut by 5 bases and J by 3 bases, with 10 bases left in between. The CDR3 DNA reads TGTGCCAGCAGCCTACAGGGCGACTATGGCTACACCTTC. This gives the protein CASSLQGDYGYTF.

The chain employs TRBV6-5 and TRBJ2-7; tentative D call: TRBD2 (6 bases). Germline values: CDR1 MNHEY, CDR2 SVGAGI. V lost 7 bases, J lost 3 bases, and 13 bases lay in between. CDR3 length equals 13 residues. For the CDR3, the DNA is TGTGCCAGCAACCTATACGGGGGCTACGAGCAGTACGTC. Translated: CASNLYGGYEQYV.

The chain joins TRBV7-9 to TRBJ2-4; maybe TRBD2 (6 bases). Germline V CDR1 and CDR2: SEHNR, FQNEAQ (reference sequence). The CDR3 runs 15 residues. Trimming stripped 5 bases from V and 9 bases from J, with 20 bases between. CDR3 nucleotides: TGTGCCAGCAGCCGACTGGGAGGTGATGAGGCCATTCAGTACTTC. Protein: CASSRLGGDEAIQYF.

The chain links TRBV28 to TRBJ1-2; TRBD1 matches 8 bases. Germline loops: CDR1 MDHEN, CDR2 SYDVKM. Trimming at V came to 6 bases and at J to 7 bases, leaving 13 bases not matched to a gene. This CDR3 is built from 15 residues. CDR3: CASSRTGGLSGGYTF. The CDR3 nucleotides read TGTGCCAGCAGCAGAACAGGGGGTCTATCAGGTGGCTACACCTTC.

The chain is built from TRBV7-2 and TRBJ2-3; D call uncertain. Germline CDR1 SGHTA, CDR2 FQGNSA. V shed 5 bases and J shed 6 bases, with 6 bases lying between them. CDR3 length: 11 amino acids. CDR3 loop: CASSTEDTQYF. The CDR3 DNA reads TGTGCCAGCAGCACAGAGGATACGCAGTATTTT.

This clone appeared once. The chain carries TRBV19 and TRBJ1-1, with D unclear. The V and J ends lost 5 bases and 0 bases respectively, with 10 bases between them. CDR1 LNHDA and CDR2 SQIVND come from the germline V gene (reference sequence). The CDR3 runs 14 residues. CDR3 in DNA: TGTGCCAGTAGTCCGGGATCAATGAACACTGAAGCTTTCTTT. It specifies CASSPGSMNTEAFF. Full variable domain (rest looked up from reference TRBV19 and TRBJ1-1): DGGITQSPKYLFRKEGQNVTLSCEQNLNHDAMYWYRQDPGQGLRLIYYSQIVNDFQKGDIAEGYSVSREKKESFPLTVTSAQKNPTAFYLCASSPGSMNTEAFFGQGTRLTVV.

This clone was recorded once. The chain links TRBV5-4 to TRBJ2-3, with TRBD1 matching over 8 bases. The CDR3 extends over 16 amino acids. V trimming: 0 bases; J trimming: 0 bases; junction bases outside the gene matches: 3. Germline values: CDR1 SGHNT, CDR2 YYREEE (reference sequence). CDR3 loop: CASSLAQGASTDTQYF. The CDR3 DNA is TGTGCCAGCAGCTTGGCGCAGGGGGCAAGCACAGATACGCAGTATTTT.

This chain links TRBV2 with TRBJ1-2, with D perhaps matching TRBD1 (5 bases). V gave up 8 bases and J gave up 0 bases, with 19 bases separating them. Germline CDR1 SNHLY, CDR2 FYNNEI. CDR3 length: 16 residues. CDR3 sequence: CASYDGRGGTNYGYTF. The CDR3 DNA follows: TGTGCCAGCTACGACGGGAGGGGTGGTACTAACTATGGCTACACCTTC.

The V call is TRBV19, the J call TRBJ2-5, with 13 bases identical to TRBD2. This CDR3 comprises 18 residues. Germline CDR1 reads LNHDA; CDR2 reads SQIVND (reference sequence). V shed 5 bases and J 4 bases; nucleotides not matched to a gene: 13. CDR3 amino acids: CASSSTSGGPLPLETQYF. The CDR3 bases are TGTGCCAGTAGTTCGACTAGCGGGGGGCCGCTCCCATTAGAGACCCAGTACTTC.

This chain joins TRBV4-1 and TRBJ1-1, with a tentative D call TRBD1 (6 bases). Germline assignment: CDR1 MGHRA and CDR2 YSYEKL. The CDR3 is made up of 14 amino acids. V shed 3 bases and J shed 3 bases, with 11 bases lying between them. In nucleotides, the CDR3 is TGCGCCAGCAGCCAGGAAGGGGGTTACACTGAAGCTTTCTTT. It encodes CASSQEGGYTEAFF.

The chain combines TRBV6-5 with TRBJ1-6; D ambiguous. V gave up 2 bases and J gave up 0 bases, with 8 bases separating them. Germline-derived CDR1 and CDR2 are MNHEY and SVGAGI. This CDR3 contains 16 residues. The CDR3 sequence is CASSYAASSYNSPLHF. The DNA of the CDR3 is TGTGCCAGCAGTTACGCCGCGAGCTCCTATAATTCACCCCTCCACTTT.

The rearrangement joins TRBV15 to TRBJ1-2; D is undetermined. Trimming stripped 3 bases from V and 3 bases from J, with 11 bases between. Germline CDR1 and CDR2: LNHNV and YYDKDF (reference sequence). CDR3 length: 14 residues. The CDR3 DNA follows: TGTGCCACCAGCAGGACAATGACACACTATGGCTACACCTTC. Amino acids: CATSRTMTHYGYTF.

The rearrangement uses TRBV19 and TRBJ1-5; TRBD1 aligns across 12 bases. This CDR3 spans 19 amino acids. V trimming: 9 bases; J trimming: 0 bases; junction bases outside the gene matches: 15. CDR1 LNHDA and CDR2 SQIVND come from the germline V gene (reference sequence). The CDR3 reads CASTRGTGGIHYSNQPQHF. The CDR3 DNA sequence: TGTGCCAGCACAAGAGGGACAGGGGGCATCCATTATAGCAATCAGCCCCAGCATTTT.

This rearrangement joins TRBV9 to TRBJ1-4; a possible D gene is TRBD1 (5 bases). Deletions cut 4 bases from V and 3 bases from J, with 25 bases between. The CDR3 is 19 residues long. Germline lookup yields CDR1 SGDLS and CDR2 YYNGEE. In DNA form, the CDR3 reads TGTGCCAGCAGCCCCAGGGACTTTGGAGGAGAGACGTCTAATGAAAAACTGTTTTTT. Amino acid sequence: CASSPRDFGGETSNEKLFF.

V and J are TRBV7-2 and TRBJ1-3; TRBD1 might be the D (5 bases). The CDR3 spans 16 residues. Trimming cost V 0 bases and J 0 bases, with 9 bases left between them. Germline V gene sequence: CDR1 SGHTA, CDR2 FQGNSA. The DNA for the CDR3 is TGTGCCAGCAGCTTAGCTCTCAGGGCCTCTGGAAACACCATATATTTT. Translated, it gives CASSLALRASGNTIYF.

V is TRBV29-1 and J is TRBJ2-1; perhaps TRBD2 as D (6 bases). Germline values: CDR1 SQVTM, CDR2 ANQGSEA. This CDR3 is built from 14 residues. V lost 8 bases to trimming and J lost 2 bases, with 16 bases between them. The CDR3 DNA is TGCAGCTTGGGTCACGGGGGACCCTACAATGAGCAGTTCTTC. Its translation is CSLGHGGPYNEQFF.